Listed here are 27 T cell receptor beta chains from one sample, sequenced in a study of control samples from healthy donors and cancer patients. Sequencing was performed with immunoSEQ multiplex PCR; in TCRdb, only in-frame clones are kept and a portion is missing. The sample includes tens of thousands of clones, roughly four fifths of them seen just once. The specimen was blood. Receptors originate from a woman aged 60 to 75 in good health.

V is TRBV7-2 and J is TRBJ2-7; 11 positions match TRBD2. The V segment lost 5 bases and the J segment 0 bases; nucleotides outside the gene matches: 9. Germline values: CDR1 SGHTA, CDR2 FQGNSA. CDR3 length equals 17 residues. This CDR3 reads CASSEASGRTGSYEQYF. CDR3 sequence (DNA): TGTGCCAGCAGCGAAGCTAGCGGGAGGACCGGCTCCTACGAGCAGTACTTC.

The chain links TRBV7-2 to TRBJ2-1; 7 nucleotides line up with TRBD2. Unmatched junction bases numbered 15, after V lost 3 bases and J lost 10 bases. CDR1 and CDR2 from the germline V gene are SGHTA and FQGNSA. The CDR3 has 16 residues. This CDR3 is CASSFAAGRVIQEQFF. The CDR3 DNA is TGTGCCAGCAGCTTCGCAGCGGGAAGGGTAATACAGGAGCAGTTCTTC.

This chain uses TRBV5-1 with TRBJ2-7, with 7 bases fitting TRBD2. The length of the CDR3 is 17 residues. Looked up from germline, CDR1 is SGHRS and CDR2 is YFSETQ. Trimming cost V 1 base and J 5 bases; bases outside gene matches: 15. CDR3 sequence (DNA): TGCGCCAGCAGCTTGTACGGAATTGCGGGAGCCCCTAACGAGCAGTACTTC. This sequence encodes CASSLYGIAGAPNEQYF. Together with reference TRBV5-1 and TRBJ2-7, the CDR3 gives the full variable domain: KAGVTQTPRYLIKTRGQQVTLSCSPISGHRSVSWYQQTPGQGLQFLFEYFSETQRNKGNFPGRFSGRQFSNSRSEMNVSTLELGDSALYLCASSLYGIAGAPNEQYFGPGTRLTVT.

V gene TRBV9 combines with J gene TRBJ2-3, with D possibly being TRBD2 (6 bases). The germline V and J ends were trimmed by 4 bases and 2 bases, with 17 bases remaining between them. Germline V gene lookup returns CDR1 SGDLS and CDR2 YYNGEE. The CDR3 has 16 amino acids. The CDR3: CASSPGSGRPTDTQYF. CDR3 in DNA: TGTGCCAGCAGCCCAGGGAGTGGGAGGCCCACAGATACGCAGTATTTT.

The rearrangement links TRBV28 to TRBJ2-7, with D possibly matching TRBD2 (6 bases). Germline values: CDR1 MDHEN, CDR2 SYDVKM. The CDR3 spans 13 residues. The V gene lost 6 bases and the J gene lost 6 bases, with 15 bases spanning the gap. Here the CDR3 reads CASRQPGGGEQYF. CDR3 in DNA: TGTGCCAGCAGACAACCCGGGGGTGGCGAGCAGTACTTC.

J is TRBJ2-2 and V is TRBV19; 12 nucleotides match TRBD2. This CDR3 is 17 amino acids long. J gave up 4 bases and V 4 bases, and 7 bases lay outside the gene matches. Germline values: CDR1 LNHDA, CDR2 SQIVND (reference sequence). In nucleotides, the CDR3 is TGTGCCAGTAGTACCCCTTCTAGCGGGAGGGGCACCGGGGAGCTGTTTTTT. Translating gives CASSTPSSGRGTGELFF.

The chain uses TRBV5-4 and TRBJ2-1, with D tentatively TRBD2 (5 bases). This CDR3 spans 15 amino acids. Between the trimmed V and J ends, which lost 0 bases and 3 bases, there was a span of 10 bases. Looked up from germline, CDR1 is SGHNT and CDR2 is YYREEE (reference sequence). The CDR3 region is CASSLDVGSYNEQFF. Written as DNA, the CDR3 is TGTGCCAGCAGCTTGGATGTGGGGAGCTACAATGAGCAGTTCTTC.

This chain joins TRBV19 and TRBJ2-7; D remains unclear. Trimming removed 6 bases at V and 4 bases at J, with 13 bases between. Germline-derived CDR1 and CDR2 are LNHDA and SQIVND (reference sequence). The CDR3 contains 13 residues. The DNA for the CDR3 is TGTGCCAGTAGAGGCAGGAATTGGTACGAGCAGTACTTC. Its protein is CASRGRNWYEQYF. Using reference TRBV19 and TRBJ2-7 for the parts outside the CDR3, the full variable domain is DGGITQSPKYLFRKEGQNVTLSCEQNLNHDAMYWYRQDPGQGLRLIYYSQIVNDFQKGDIAEGYSVSREKKESFPLTVTSAQKNPTAFYLCASRGRNWYEQYFGPGTRLTVT.

This clone was counted between two and nine times. As DNA, the CDR3 is TGTGCCAGCAGCTTGATGGGAGGGAGAAATAATTCACCCCTCCACTTT. This codes for CASSLMGGRNNSPLHF. The V gene is TRBV5-4, the J gene TRBJ1-6; D ambiguous. Between the trimmed V and J ends, which lost 1 base and 5 bases, there was a span of 13 bases. Per germline, CDR1 SGHNT and CDR2 YYREEE (reference sequence). This CDR3 has 16 amino acids.

The V gene is TRBV19, the J gene TRBJ1-6, with unresolved D. This CDR3 spans 18 amino acids. From germline, CDR1 is LNHDA and CDR2 SQIVND (reference sequence). Trimming cost V 1 base and J 0 bases, with 13 bases left between them. CDR3 nucleotides: TGTGCCAGTAGTATAGGACGGATCAGGAGCTCCTATAATTCACCCCTCCACTTT. As protein: CASSIGRIRSSYNSPLHF.

This chain links TRBV5-1 with TRBJ2-7, with TRBD1 identical over 9 bases. CDR3 length equals 14 residues. Trimming at V came to 5 bases and at J to 5 bases, leaving 8 bases not matched to a gene. CDR1 and CDR2 from the germline V gene are SGHRS and YFSETQ. Written as DNA, the CDR3 is TGCGCCAGCAGTTTAGGACAGGGGCCCCACGAGCAGTACTTC. Translated, it gives CASSLGQGPHEQYF.

The count of this clone is one. As DNA, the CDR3 is TGTGCCAGCAGTGAAGGGCCGGAAAGAAATCAGCCCCAGCATTTT. Translation: CASSEGPERNQPQHF. The chain employs TRBV6-1 and TRBJ1-5; D call uncertain. Trimming shortened V by 1 base and J by 4 bases, and 11 bases separated the two germline ends. Germline CDR1 reads MNHNS; CDR2 reads SASEGT. The length of the CDR3 is 15 residues.

The rearrangement joins TRBV27 to TRBJ2-6; D gene unclear. V gave up 3 bases and J gave up 1 base, with 4 bases separating them. The CDR3 runs 14 residues. In germline, CDR1 is MNHEY, CDR2 SMNVEV (reference sequence). The CDR3 region is CASSLSSGANVLTF. CDR3 nucleotide sequence: TGTGCCAGCAGTTTGAGTTCTGGGGCCAACGTCCTGACTTTC.

The rearrangement uses TRBV6-1 and TRBJ2-2; 8 bases match TRBD1. V shed 6 bases and J 0 bases; nucleotides not matched to a gene: 0. This CDR3 comprises 14 residues. Germline assignment: CDR1 MNHNS and CDR2 SASEGT. CDR3 nucleotides: TGTGCCAGCAGACAGGGGGCGAACACCGGGGAGCTGTTTTTT. This sequence encodes CASRQGANTGELFF.

This chain connects TRBV19 to TRBJ2-1, with D possibly being TRBD2 (6 bases). Germline V gene sequence: CDR1 LNHDA, CDR2 SQIVND (reference sequence). The V end lost 7 bases, the J end lost 4 bases, and 11 bases lay between the germline ends. The CDR3 covers 13 residues. CDR3 nucleotides: TGTGCCAGTAATGGCGGGGCGTACAATGAGCAGTTCTTC. This translates into CASNGGAYNEQFF.

The chain carries TRBV27 and TRBJ1-2, with D possibly matching TRBD1 (6 bases). V was clipped by 9 bases and J by 0 bases, with 11 bases between them. Looked up from germline, CDR1 is MNHEY and CDR2 is SMNVEV (reference sequence). The CDR3 covers 13 residues. The CDR3 region has the DNA TGTGCCAGTGGGGGCAGGCCTAACTATGGCTACACCTTC. This codes for CASGGRPNYGYTF.

V gene TRBV10-2 combines with J gene TRBJ1-2, with TRBD1 matching 9 bases. The germline V gene has CDR1 WSHSY and CDR2 SAAADI. V shed 6 bases, J shed 8 bases, and the junction held 4 bases outside the gene matches. The CDR3 runs to 12 residues. The CDR3 coding sequence is TGCGCCAGCAGCGGGACAGGGTGGGGCTACACCTTC. Translated: CASSGTGWGYTF.

The chain carries TRBV29-1 and TRBJ2-1, with a tentative D call TRBD2 (6 bases). The CDR3 loop spans 12 amino acids. Germline CDR1 is SQVTM and CDR2 is ANQGSEA. Trimming stripped 6 bases from V and 4 bases from J, with 10 bases between. The CDR3 is CSVGTQYNEQFF. The CDR3 nucleotides read TGCAGCGTGGGGACTCAGTACAATGAGCAGTTCTTC.

V gene TRBV7-2 combines with J gene TRBJ2-3; D remains unclear. V was cut by 0 bases and J by 0 bases, with 4 bases left in between. Germline assignment: CDR1 SGHTA and CDR2 FQGNSA. This CDR3 has 14 amino acids. CDR3 coding DNA: TGTGCCAGCAGCTTAGCCGTCAGCACAGATACGCAGTATTTT. It codes for CASSLAVSTDTQYF. Full variable domain (rest looked up from reference TRBV7-2 and TRBJ2-3): GAGVSQSPSNKVTEKGKDVELRCDPISGHTALYWYRQSLGQGLEFLIYFQGNSAPDKSGLPSDRFSAERTGGSVSTLTIQRTQQEDSAVYLCASSLAVSTDTQYFGPGTRLTVL.

The chain employs TRBV29-1 and TRBJ1-2; 9 bases fit TRBD1. V shed 5 bases, J shed 2 bases, and the junction held 6 bases outside the gene matches. Germline V CDR1 and CDR2: SQVTM, ANQGSEA. CDR3 length: 14 amino acids. The CDR3 protein is CSVFAGTGNYGYTF. CDR3 nucleotides: TGCAGCGTTTTTGCCGGGACAGGGAACTATGGCTACACCTTC.

This rearrangement joins TRBV28 to TRBJ1-2, with TRBD1 matching 7 bases. The CDR3 is 13 amino acids. After removal of 7 bases from V and 7 bases from J, the junction contained 9 bases not matched to a gene. CDR1 is MDHEN, CDR2 SYDVKM, per germline. The CDR3 nucleotides read TGTGCCAGCATCTCCGCCTGGGACAGTGGCTACACCTTC. Translated: CASISAWDSGYTF.

In this sample, this clone turned up once. The CDR3 sequence: CASSLGTGANSPLHF. Written as DNA, the CDR3 is TGTGCCAGCAGCTTAGGGACAGGGGCTAATTCACCCCTCCACTTT. The gene calls are TRBV7-9 and TRBJ1-6; TRBD1 agrees at 9 bases. Germline CDR1 is SEHNR and CDR2 is FQNEAQ (reference sequence). Losses at the gene ends were 1 base for V and 6 bases for J; bases not matched to a gene: 1. The CDR3 is 15 residues long. Combining the CDR3 with reference TRBV7-9 and TRBJ1-6 gives the whole variable domain DTGVSQNPRHKITKRGQNVTFRCDPISEHNRLYWYRQTLGQGPEFLTYFQNEAQLEKSRLLSDRFSAERPKGSFSTLEIQRTEQGDSAMYLCASSLGTGANSPLHFGNGTRLTVT.

The genes are TRBV6-5 and TRBJ2-3; TRBD2 aligns across 12 bases. V lost 8 bases to trimming and J lost 0 bases; unmatched junction nucleotides: 3. The CDR3 is made up of 15 amino acids. Germline assignment: CDR1 MNHEY and CDR2 SVGAGI. The CDR3 is CASPGLAGSTDTQYF. The CDR3, as DNA: TGTGCCAGCCCGGGACTAGCGGGCAGCACAGATACGCAGTATTTT.

This chain connects TRBV21-1 to TRBJ1-3; the D call in the table, TRBD1, was not verified against the DNA. TRBV21-1 is classified as a pseudogene. This CDR3 has 16 amino acids. Here the CDR3 DNA reads TGTGCCAGCAGCAAAGGACAGGGGGCACTTGGAAACACCATATATTTT. Translation gives CASSKGQGALGNTIYF.

The chain couples TRBV27 to TRBJ1-2; D uncertain. The CDR3 length is 15 residues. Trimming left V 4 bases short and J 7 bases short, with 19 bases between. Germline-derived CDR1 and CDR2 are MNHEY and SMNVEV (reference sequence). CDR3 residues: CASSSPTNWRSGYTF. DNA of the CDR3: TGTGCCAGCAGTTCCCCCACGAACTGGAGAAGTGGCTACACCTTC.

The V call is TRBV19, the J call TRBJ1-5; 7 bases are shared with TRBD1. The CDR3 contains 15 residues. After removal of 3 bases from V and 4 bases from J, the junction contained 6 bases not matched to a gene. Germline CDR1 is LNHDA and CDR2 is SQIVND (reference sequence). This CDR3 reads CASSIRGRGNQPQHF. CDR3 DNA sequence: TGTGCCAGTAGTATCAGGGGCAGGGGGAATCAGCCCCAGCATTTT. The full variable domain, rest sourced from reference TRBV19 and TRBJ1-5, is DGGITQSPKYLFRKEGQNVTLSCEQNLNHDAMYWYRQDPGQGLRLIYYSQIVNDFQKGDIAEGYSVSREKKESFPLTVTSAQKNPTAFYLCASSIRGRGNQPQHFGDGTRLSIL.

CDR3 DNA: TGTGCCAGCAGCTCGACCTGGACAGGGACTTATGGCTACACCTTC. Amino acid sequence: CASSSTWTGTYGYTF. This chain uses TRBV7-9 with TRBJ1-2; 8 nucleotides agree with TRBD1. V shed 4 bases, J shed 5 bases, and the junction held 9 bases outside the gene matches. The CDR3 has 15 amino acids. Germline V gene data show CDR1 as SEHNR and CDR2 as FQNEAQ (reference sequence).